This T cell receptor (beta chain) emerged from a study of blood T cell repertoires in COVID-19. In the original analysis: Cell counts per sample came from amplifying reference gene primers. Here immunoSEQ multiplex PCR was the method, and the copy in TCRdb shows in-frame clones only, minus some. V, J and clone size were drawn from that table, and D and trimming were deduced from the DNA. Altogether about 140,000 clones are present, 60% to 85% being singletons, with the ten largest covering 3.5% to 5%. With 1 base clipped from V and 4 bases from J, the junction kept 9 bases outside the gene matches. Germline V gives CDR1 SGHVS, CDR2 FQNEAQ. This CDR3 contains 16 residues.

The TCR was taken from a woman of 80 years or more with active or convalescent COVID-19. The sample taken for sequencing was peripheral blood. The chain employs TRBV7-8 and TRBJ2-5, with 7 bases fitting TRBD1. The CDR3 sequence is CASSLDAGGIGETQYF. In DNA form, the CDR3 reads TGTGCCAGCAGCTTAGATGCAGGGGGTATTGGAGAGACCCAGTACTTC.